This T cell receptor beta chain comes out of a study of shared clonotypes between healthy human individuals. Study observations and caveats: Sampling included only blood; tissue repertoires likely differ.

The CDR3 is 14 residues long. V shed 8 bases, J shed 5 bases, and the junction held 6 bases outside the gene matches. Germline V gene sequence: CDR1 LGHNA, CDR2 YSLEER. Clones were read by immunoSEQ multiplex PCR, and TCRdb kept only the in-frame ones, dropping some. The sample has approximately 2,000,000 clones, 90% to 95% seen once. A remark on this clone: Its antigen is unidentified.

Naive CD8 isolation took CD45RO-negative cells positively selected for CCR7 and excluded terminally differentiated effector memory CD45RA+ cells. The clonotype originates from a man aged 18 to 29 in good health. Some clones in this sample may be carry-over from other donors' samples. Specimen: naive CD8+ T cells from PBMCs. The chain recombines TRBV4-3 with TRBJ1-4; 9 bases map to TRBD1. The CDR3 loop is CASQGQGRNEKLFF. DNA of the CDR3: TGCGCCAGCCAAGGACAGGGGCGAAATGAAAAACTGTTTTTT.